This T cell receptor beta chain was documented in a study of regulatory T cells in long-lasting Graves disease. Study observations and caveats: Persistent-disease Graves' patients showed less TCR diversity than new cases.

Arm-PCR of CDR3 regions and iRepertoire HTBI primers were used to build TCR beta libraries. MiXCR, applied by TCRdb to the multiplex PCR reads, yields one record per CDR3 protein. The table includes roughly 560,000 distinct CDR3 sequences, approximately 16% detected once. For this clonotype: What it binds is unknown.

The time point: newly diagnosed GD, antithyroid drugs for less than 3 months. PBMC RNA served as the TCR library source. Germline assignment: CDR1 LGHNA and CDR2 YNFKEQ. Trimming at V came to 0 bases and at J to 8 bases, leaving 9 bases not matched to a gene. This CDR3 spans 17 amino acids. The sample was also linked to a second study, of T cells in Graves' hyperthyroidism and ophthalmopathy.

This sequence was found in a woman aged 35-60 years with Graves disease. This sample comprised peripheral blood mononuclear cells (PBMCs), obtained at new diagnosis, from a patient treated with antithyroid drugs. The gene calls are TRBV4-2 and TRBJ2-4; 11 nucleotides align to TRBD2. CDR3 sequence reads: CASSQDLAGGPDDIQYF. CDR3 sequence (DNA): TGTGCCAGCAGCCAAGACTTAGCGGGGGGGCCTGACGACATTCAGTACTTC.